Sequencing of this TCR beta chain was carried out in a study of T cells in tumors after PD-1 blockade. The germline V gene encodes CDR1 MNHEY and CDR2 SVGAGI. The CDR3 totals 13 residues. V lost 2 bases, J lost 6 bases, and 3 bases stayed unmatched. As regards this clone: What it binds is not known.

Study results and limitations: Peripheral recruitment is suggested, as some novel exhausted tumor clones were in pre-treatment blood.

The data were produced by immunoSEQ multiplex PCR, yet TCRdb's version contains in-frame clones alone and is incomplete. The top ten clones hold more than 30% of a sample with about 14,000 clones, roughly 70% of them seen once. The sequencing here drew on tumor tissue, taken after anti-PD-1 treatment. The origin of this receptor is a human donor with cutaneous squamous cell carcinoma. The gene calls are TRBV6-5 and TRBJ2-7, with 8 positions matching TRBD1. The CDR3 bases are TGTGCCAGCAGTTACCCAGGGACAGGCGAGCAGTACTTC. It yields the protein CASSYPGTGEQYF.